This T cell receptor (beta chain) appears in the sequencing data of a study of identical twins. This CDR3 spans 13 amino acids. V lost 6 bases and J 0 bases, leaving 9 bases between the germline ends. TCRdb re-analysed the 5' RACE reads in MiXCR, keeping a single row per CDR3 protein. The profile shows some 440,000 distinct CDR3 sequences, around 24% of them singletons. The same data also contributed to another study, on T cells expressing NK-cell markers.

This clonotype was sampled from a woman under 30 in good health. The specimen was CD4+ T cells sorted from blood. The J gene is TRBJ2-7, the V gene TRBV12-3 or TRBV12-4, with unresolved D. The CDR3 loop reads CASRTTSSYEQYF. CDR3 DNA sequence: TGTGCCAGCAGGACGACAAGCTCCTACGAGCAGTACTTC.